A selection of T cell receptor beta chains follows, all from one sample in a study of graft-versus-host responses after intestinal transplantation. Sequencing was performed with immunoSEQ multiplex PCR; in TCRdb, only in-frame clones are kept and a portion is missing. The table includes fewer than 30,000 clones, about 85% detected once. The input for sequencing was PBMCs, taken about 450 days after intestinal transplantation. The receptor source for this set is a human patient who received an intestinal transplant, so some T cells may come from the graft donor. Each CDR3 is given without its conserved first and last residue. Rows give clone size only sometimes, using once, few, many, or a class for an expanded clone.

abundance,j_gene,v_gene,CDR3aa
.,TRBJ2-7,TRBV4-3,ASSLSRQGTYEQY
.,TRBJ2-7,TRBV19,ASSQGGTGINEQY
once,TRBJ1-2,TRBV6-5,ASSYLGQGHGYT
.,TRBJ2-2,TRBV27,ASSSVLSGELF
.,TRBJ1-2,TRBV30,AWRHIQGIDNYGYT
.,TRBJ2-3,TRBV6-1,ASSEAPASSDTQY
.,TRBJ2-7,TRBV9,ASSVGDTDYEQY
.,TRBJ2-4,TRBV6-6,ASSHGGHKNIQY
.,TRBJ2-7,TRBV6-5,ASSSAGTGRYEQY
.,TRBJ1-1,TRBV9,ASSPRTGDDLEAF
.,TRBJ2-4,TRBV2,ASSERGQGNIQY
.,TRBJ2-3,TRBV7-9,ASSFVSISTDTQY
.,TRBJ1-1,TRBV29-1,SVVQGLETEAF
.,TRBJ2-1,TRBV7-7,ASSFASGGAQF
.,TRBJ1-1,TRBV4-2,ASSQDFKGPGEAF
.,TRBJ2-1,TRBV5-1,ASRWGEASGKTEYNEQF
.,TRBJ2-2,TRBV30,AWSTRGWDLAGATGELF
.,TRBJ2-2,TRBV7-9,ASSLVVSGELF
.,TRBJ1-6,TRBV5-5,ASSLIPGNSPLH
.,TRBJ1-2,TRBV6-1,ASRVTGGYGYT
.,TRBJ2-7,TRBV6-1,ASSVLRDGSYEQY
.,TRBJ2-3,TRBV4-1,ASSQDLGGVLQRLTDTQY
.,TRBJ1-6,TRBV6-1,ASSDGTAYNSPLH
.,TRBJ2-7,TRBV5-6,ASSSQGRSSYEQY
.,TRBJ2-2,TRBV11-3,ASSPERRDTGELF
.,TRBJ2-5,TRBV28,ASSPQPLGLAGGPGQY
once,TRBJ2-3,TRBV6-5,ASSYLNPGYSDTQY
.,TRBJ2-1,TRBV11-2,ASSSMSLAVLSYNEQF
few,TRBJ2-3,TRBV11-2,ASSFDSGGSTDTQY
.,TRBJ2-2,TRBV7-2,ASSLYRNTGELF
.,TRBJ1-3,TRBV4-1,ASSQDSGRGNTIY
.,TRBJ2-3,TRBV5-1,ASSFGTSGPGTQY
.,TRBJ1-6,TRBV4-3,ASSQDRNSPLH
.,TRBJ1-1,TRBV27,ASKPRSEGAEAF
.,TRBJ1-5,TRBV15,ATSRAGNSNQPQH
.,TRBJ2-2,TRBV7-9,ASSLVLGGGELF
.,TRBJ2-4,TRBV5-1,ASSLLGQGSKNIQY
.,TRBJ2-2,TRBV13,ASSLRDRSIVTGELF
.,TRBJ2-7,TRBV6-1,ASGNDALYYEQY
.,TRBJ1-5,TRBV19,ASSSLGTGGFYSNQPQH
.,TRBJ2-5,TRBV7-9,ASSLLAPSSKETQY
once,TRBJ2-2,TRBV7-6,ASSPKTGELF
.,TRBJ2-5,TRBV6-5,ASSYPDGPQETQY
.,TRBJ1-5,TRBV7-3,ASSVGAHSNQPQH
.,TRBJ2-6,TRBV4-1,ASSQDRLSPISGANVLT